The 31 T cell receptor beta chains listed next were all sequenced from one sample in a study of OX40 agonist ivuxolimab in advanced cancers. TCRdb keeps only in-frame clones here, not all; method: immunoSEQ multiplex PCR. In the table there are some 16,000 clones, over 65% of which are singletons. The specimen comprised CD4+ or CD8+ T cells sorted from blood, sampled in a trial of the OX40 agonist ivuxolimab. These receptors were obtained from an adult with an advanced solid tumor such as melanoma, head and neck, liver or kidney cancer.

Of note for this clone: Other DNA sequences from this sample encode an identical CDR3 as well. The chain uses TRBV7-9 and TRBJ2-1, with D perhaps TRBD2 (5 bases). With 5 bases removed from V and 0 bases from J, the gap between germline ends came to 11 bases. The germline CDR1 and CDR2 sequences are SEHNR and FQNEAQ (reference sequence). The CDR3 spans 15 residues. The DNA of the CDR3 is TGTGCCAGCAGCCCTAGTGGGAGCTCCTACAATGAGCAGTTCTTC. It translates to CASSPSGSSYNEQFF.

This clone occurred a few times. V gene TRBV29-1 combines with J gene TRBJ1-2, with TRBD1 matching over 7 bases. Per germline, CDR1 SQVTM and CDR2 ANQGSEA. Germline trimming cut 7 bases from V and 8 bases from J; bases unmatched to any gene: 10. The CDR3 totals 12 residues. The CDR3 reads CSAAGTGDGYTF. CDR3 nucleotide sequence: TGCAGCGCCGCGGGTACAGGGGACGGCTACACCTTC.

The chain is built from TRBV19 and TRBJ2-3; no reliable D call. The ends were cut back, 5 bases at V and 0 bases at J, with 9 bases in the middle. Per the germline V gene, CDR1 is LNHDA and CDR2 is SQIVND (reference sequence). The CDR3 is 14 amino acids. The CDR3 is CASSYDTSTDTQYF. CDR3 in DNA: TGTGCCAGTAGTTATGACACCAGCACAGATACGCAGTATTTT.

The rearrangement joins TRBV5-1 to TRBJ2-4; D might be TRBD2 (6 bases). Germline-derived CDR1 and CDR2 are SGHRS and YFSETQ. The V end was cut by 4 bases, the J end by 0 bases, with 11 bases between. The CDR3 is 15 residues long. The chain's CDR3 is CASSAGTSAKNIQYF. The DNA of the CDR3 is TGCGCCAGCAGCGCGGGGACCTCAGCCAAAAACATTCAGTACTTC.

Only one count was recorded for this clone. The rearrangement joins TRBV7-6 to TRBJ1-1; no clear D gene. Trimming took 1 base from V and 0 from J, leaving 9 bases between them. The CDR3 sequence is 15 residues long. Germline CDR1 SGHVS, CDR2 FNYEAQ. The CDR3 region is CASSLEGNMNTEAFF. In nucleotides, the CDR3 is TGTGCCAGCAGCTTAGAAGGGAACATGAACACTGAAGCTTTCTTT. The entire variable domain, with the rest obtained from reference TRBV7-6 and TRBJ1-1, is as follows: GAGVSQSPRYKVTKRGQDVALRCDPISGHVSLYWYRQALGQGPEFLTYFNYEAQQDKSGLPNDRFSAERPEGSISTLTIQRTEQRDSAMYRCASSLEGNMNTEAFFGQGTRLTVV.

The chain links TRBV2 to TRBJ2-1, with 7 nucleotides matching TRBD1. There are 14 residues in the CDR3. Germline-derived CDR1 and CDR2 are SNHLY and FYNNEI. V was pared by 6 bases and J by 9 bases, with 11 bases of the junction left unmatched. The CDR3 DNA is TGTGCCAGCAGATATAGTGGACAGGAGAGTGAGCAGTTCTTC. It codes for CASRYSGQESEQFF. The full variable domain, with the rest looked up from reference TRBV2 and TRBJ2-1, is EPEVTQTPSHQVTQMGQEVILRCVPISNHLYFYWYRQILGQKVEFLVSFYNNEISEKSEIFDDQFSVERPDGSNFTLKIRSTKLEDSAMYFCASRYSGQESEQFFGPGTRLTVL.

This clone appeared a few times. V gene TRBV29-1 combines with J gene TRBJ2-1; 14 positions agree with TRBD2. V lost 7 bases, J lost 7 bases, and 12 bases stayed unmatched. The germline V gene encodes CDR1 SQVTM and CDR2 ANQGSEA. This CDR3 is built from 16 residues. The CDR3 nucleotides read TGCAGCGCTCCGCCTGGGACTAGCGGGAGTCTGAATGAGCAGTTCTTC. Translating gives CSAPPGTSGSLNEQFF.

Here the CDR3 reads CAWSEASWGFEAFF. CDR3 DNA: TGTGCCTGGAGTGAGGCCAGTTGGGGGTTTGAAGCTTTCTTT. The rearrangement links TRBV30 to TRBJ1-1, with TRBD1 as a possible D gene (5 bases). Per germline, CDR1 GTSNPN and CDR2 SVGIG (reference sequence). The CDR3 runs to 14 residues. Trimming took off 1 base at V and 7 bases at J, with 16 bases between the two ends.

The chain couples TRBV20-1 to TRBJ2-7; D is possibly TRBD2 (5 bases). The CDR3 is 10 residues long. Germline-derived CDR1 and CDR2 are DFQATT and SNEGSKA (reference sequence). Trimming removed 5 bases at V and 4 bases at J, with 6 bases between. CDR3 sequence reads: CSASGYEQYF. The DNA of the CDR3 is TGCAGTGCTTCGGGGTACGAGCAGTACTTC.

The gene calls are TRBV15 and TRBJ2-6; no reliable D call. Germline CDR1 LNHNV, CDR2 YYDKDF (reference sequence). The CDR3 extends over 17 amino acids. Trimming left V 3 bases short and J 0 bases short, with 12 bases between. CDR3 sequence: CATSRVDGLSGANVLTF. As DNA, the CDR3 is TGTGCCACCAGCAGGGTGGACGGCCTCTCTGGGGCCAACGTCCTGACTTTC.

V gene TRBV4-1 combines with J gene TRBJ2-5; 12 bases are shared with TRBD2. The J call may be faulty, since TRBJ2-7 better matches the DNA end. CDR3 length: 15 amino acids. Germline V lookup: CDR1 MGHRA, CDR2 YSYEKL. CDR3 loop: CASSQTSGSSYEQYF. The CDR3 region has the DNA TGCGCCAGCAGCCAGACTAGCGGGAGTTCCTACGAGCAGTACTTC.

As concerns this clone: The sample carries other DNA sequences with the same CDR3. The V call is TRBV4-2, the J call TRBJ2-5; no clear D gene. The ends were cut back, 1 base at V and 4 bases at J, with 4 bases in the middle. CDR1 and CDR2 from the germline V gene are LGHNA and YNFKEQ. This CDR3 comprises 12 residues. CDR3 in amino acids: CASSQGLETQYF. As DNA, the CDR3 is TGTGCCAGCAGCCAAGGGCTAGAGACCCAGTACTTC.

The V and J genes are TRBV25-1 and TRBJ2-1; no firm D call. Germline V gene lookup returns CDR1 MGHDK and CDR2 SYGVNS. CDR3 size: 12 residues. Trimming took off 3 bases at V and 9 bases at J, with 9 bases between the two ends. CDR3 sequence reads: CASSDPGVEQFF. Written as DNA, the CDR3 is TGTGCCAGCAGTGACCCTGGCGTTGAGCAGTTCTTC.

J is TRBJ1-5 and V is TRBV7-8; D remains unclear. This CDR3 has 14 amino acids. The germline V gene encodes CDR1 SGHVS and CDR2 FQNEAQ. V lost 0 bases and J 6 bases, leaving 9 bases between the germline ends. CDR3 amino acids: CASSLAGSSQPQHF. The CDR3, as DNA: TGTGCCAGCAGCTTAGCGGGCAGTTCTCAGCCCCAGCATTTT.

This sequence joins TRBV11-3 and TRBJ2-7, with a weak D call TRBD2 (6 bases). The CDR3 loop spans 14 amino acids. With 6 bases removed from V and 0 bases from J, the gap between germline ends came to 12 bases. Germline V gene lookup returns CDR1 SGHNT and CDR2 YENEEA. The CDR3 nucleotides read TGTGCCAGCAGGGGGGACTCCTCCTCCTACGAGCAGTACTTC. Amino acid sequence: CASRGDSSSYEQYF.

This clone was counted a single time. The chain has TRBV4-3 and TRBJ2-7, with a possible D match to TRBD1 (5 bases). Germline V lookup: CDR1 LGHNA, CDR2 YSLEER. V was pared by 3 bases and J by 2 bases, with 8 bases between. This CDR3 contains 13 residues. CDR3 region: CASSQKTAYEQYF. As DNA, the CDR3 is TGCGCCAGCAGCCAGAAGACAGCCTACGAGCAGTACTTC.

This clone has more than one count but fewer than ten. V is TRBV5-1 and J is TRBJ2-5; D remains ambiguous. Germline CDR1 reads SGHRS; CDR2 reads YFSETQ. Trimming removed 0 bases at V and 1 base at J, with 10 bases between. There are 15 residues in the CDR3. The CDR3 region has the DNA TGCGCCAGCAGCTTGGAGGACGGAATCCAAGAGACCCAGTACTTC. Translation gives CASSLEDGIQETQYF.

The sample holds a few counts of this clone. V is TRBV9 and J is TRBJ2-1; possible D gene TRBD2, 7 bases. Germline CDR1 reads SGDLS; CDR2 reads YYNGEE. The CDR3 extends over 16 amino acids. Trimming left V 0 bases short and J 6 bases short, with 16 bases between. The CDR3 reads CASSVVVGGLANEQFF. In DNA form, the CDR3 reads TGTGCCAGCAGCGTAGTGGTCGGGGGGCTAGCCAATGAGCAGTTCTTC.

This clone has just a few counts. This chain joins TRBV19 and TRBJ2-1; maybe TRBD2 (6 bases). Germline CDR1 reads LNHDA; CDR2 reads SQIVND (reference sequence). This CDR3 comprises 13 residues. V lost 8 bases and J 3 bases, leaving 11 bases between the germline ends. CDR3 coding DNA: TGTGCCAGTTCGGCGGGAAACTACAATGAGCAGTTCTTC. Its translation: CASSAGNYNEQFF. The full variable domain, rest sourced from reference TRBV19 and TRBJ2-1, is DGGITQSPKYLFRKEGQNVTLSCEQNLNHDAMYWYRQDPGQGLRLIYYSQIVNDFQKGDIAEGYSVSREKKESFPLTVTSAQKNPTAFYLCASSAGNYNEQFFGPGTRLTVL.

The chain uses TRBV28 and TRBJ1-1; D may be TRBD1 (5 bases). This CDR3 has 15 residues. V gave up 5 bases and J gave up 3 bases, with 16 bases separating them. Germline V gives CDR1 MDHEN, CDR2 SYDVKM. CDR3 region: CASSGRAREYTEAFF. The CDR3 coding sequence is TGTGCCAGCAGTGGCCGGGCCAGGGAGTACACTGAAGCTTTCTTT.

This chain connects TRBV5-1 to TRBJ2-7; D ambiguous. CDR1 is SGHRS and CDR2 is YFSETQ in the germline V gene. V was clipped by 0 bases and J by 4 bases, with 11 bases between them. The CDR3 length is 14 residues. The CDR3 is CASSLVSRYYEQYF. The CDR3 region has the DNA TGCGCCAGCAGCTTGGTTAGCCGATATTACGAGCAGTACTTC.

In its sample, this clone was seen once. This sequence joins TRBV19 and TRBJ1-6, with 8 nucleotides matching TRBD1. The J segment lost 7 bases and the V segment lost 10 bases, leaving 6 bases of the junction unmatched. The CDR3 totals 13 residues. Per germline, CDR1 LNHDA and CDR2 SQIVND (reference sequence). Here the CDR3 DNA reads TGTGCCACCGGGGCAGGGGGCAATTCACCCCTCCACTTT. Protein sequence: CATGAGGNSPLHF.

J is TRBJ2-4 and V is TRBV7-8, with D possibly matching TRBD2 (5 bases). The V end lost 0 bases, the J end lost 1 base, and 7 bases lay between the germline ends. Germline loops: CDR1 SGHVS, CDR2 FQNEAQ. The CDR3 covers 15 residues. CDR3 protein: CASSLADWAKNIQYF. CDR3 in DNA: TGTGCCAGCAGCTTAGCGGACTGGGCCAAAAACATTCAGTACTTC. The variable domain in full, completed from reference TRBV7-8 and TRBJ2-4, reads GAGVSQSPRYKVAKRGQDVALRCDPISGHVSLFWYQQALGQGPEFLTYFQNEAQLDKSGLPSDRFFAERPEGSVSTLKIQRTQQEDSAVYLCASSLADWAKNIQYFGAGTRLSVL.

The V call is TRBV27, the J call TRBJ2-5, with D tentatively TRBD2 (7 bases). The last part of the DNA fits TRBJ2-7 better; the J call may be wrong. This CDR3 is 18 amino acids long. In germline, CDR1 is MNHEY, CDR2 SMNVEV (reference sequence). CDR3 nucleotides: TGTGCCAGCAGGGGAGTTGCTCAAGGGGGAGGGCTTGAATACGAGCAGTACTTC. This gives the protein CASRGVAQGGGLEYEQYF.

The rearrangement links TRBV28 to TRBJ2-7; no clear D gene. The CDR3 covers 15 residues. CDR1 MDHEN and CDR2 SYDVKM come from the germline V gene. Between the trimmed V and J ends, which lost 5 bases and 3 bases, there was a span of 17 bases. CDR3 DNA sequence: TGTGCCAGCAGTCCAGACTTGGGGATTTACTACGAGCAGTACTTC. Translating gives CASSPDLGIYYEQYF.

The genes are TRBV6-5 and TRBJ2-3, with 9 bases lining up with TRBD1. Germline V lookup: CDR1 MNHEY, CDR2 SVGAGI. With 2 bases clipped from V and 5 bases from J, the junction kept 5 bases outside the gene matches. The CDR3 runs 15 residues. The CDR3 DNA reads TGTGCCAGCAGTTACGCCGGGACAGGGTTAGATACGCAGTATTTT. It translates to CASSYAGTGLDTQYF.

This clone came up a few times. The CDR3 DNA reads TGTGCCATCAGTGAGGAGCGCAGGGGAAATCTGGAGCAGTACTTC. Protein sequence: CAISEERRGNLEQYF. This rearrangement joins TRBV10-3 to TRBJ2-7; tentatively, D is TRBD1 (6 bases). The CDR3 has 15 residues. The V end lost 2 bases, the J end lost 7 bases, and 18 bases lay between the germline ends. Germline CDR1 ENHRY, CDR2 SYGVKD.

This rearrangement joins TRBV27 to TRBJ2-5; D unclear. The DNA end lines up better with TRBJ2-7; the J call may be wrong. The CDR3 extends over 12 amino acids. The V gene's germline CDR1 is MNHEY and CDR2 SMNVEV (reference sequence). Written as DNA, the CDR3 is TGTGCCAGCAGTTTTAGCTCCTACGAGCAGTACTTC. Its protein product is CASSFSSYEQYF.

V and J are TRBV29-1 and TRBJ2-3; D gene ambiguous. V shed 4 bases and J shed 6 bases, with 14 bases lying between them. The CDR3 has 13 residues. Germline CDR1 and CDR2: SQVTM and ANQGSEA. Here the CDR3 DNA reads TGCAGCGTTGCGACGTGGGATGGTGATACGCAGTATTTT. As protein: CSVATWDGDTQYF.

The chain recombines TRBV6-1 with TRBJ1-1; no firm D call. The CDR3 covers 11 residues. The V end was cut by 9 bases, the J end by 3 bases, with 8 bases between. CDR1 and CDR2 (germline): MNHNS, SASEGT. This CDR3 is CASIEYTEAFF. The CDR3 bases are TGTGCCAGTATCGAGTACACTGAAGCTTTCTTT.

V usage is TRBV7-9 and J usage is TRBJ2-6, with 13 positions matching TRBD2. The J segment lost 2 bases and the V segment lost 6 bases, leaving 4 bases of the junction unmatched. Germline CDR1 and CDR2: SEHNR and FQNEAQ (reference sequence). The CDR3 spans 17 residues. The DNA for the CDR3 is TGTGCCAGCAGAGGGACTAGCGGGGTCACTGGGGCCAACGTCCTGACTTTC. Translated, it gives CASRGTSGVTGANVLTF. The variable domain in full, with the rest retrieved from reference TRBV7-9 and TRBJ2-6, is DTGVSQNPRHKITKRGQNVTFRCDPISEHNRLYWYRQTLGQGPEFLTYFQNEAQLEKSRLLSDRFSAERPKGSFSTLEIQRTEQGDSAMYLCASRGTSGVTGANVLTFGAGSRLTVL.